This T cell receptor beta chain stems from a study of beta chain features in type 1 diabetes. About the research overall: Similarity in age, gender and cell yields was seen between patients and healthy donors.

Central memory, naive, regulatory and stem cell-like memory CD4+ cells were sorted by CD45RO/CCR7/CD25/CD127/CD95/CD27. The CDR3 spans 17 residues. V dropped 3 bases and J dropped 3 bases, with 16 bases sitting between them. Germline V gene lookup returns CDR1 SGDLS and CDR2 YYNGEE. Every bit of the isolated RNA underwent reverse transcription, so sequencing read expressed TCRB transcripts. Assay used: immunoSEQ multiplex PCR; TCRdb lists only in-frame clones, some missing. The repertoire holds roughly 230,000 clones, with about 10% as singletons. J is TRBJ1-6 and V is TRBV9, with D possibly being TRBD1 (5 bases). Sequenced material: naive CD4+ T cells from blood. This sequence originates from a woman between 18 and 29 years old in good health. CDR3 in DNA: TGTGCCAGCAGCGCGGACCACAGGACATTCTATAATTCACCCCTCCACTTT. Amino acid sequence: CASSADHRTFYNSPLHF.